This T cell receptor (beta chain) was identified in a study of Ad26.COV2.S vaccination and SARS-CoV-2 variants (dated by TCRdb to the early 2020s). Study-wide context: Donors in the vaccine arm were drawn from COV1001, a phase I-IIa trial of Ad26.COV2.S in healthy adults that was multicentre, randomized, double-blind and placebo-controlled. The TCR-sequenced set comprised around 30 samples: around 20 Ad26.COV2.S vaccine recipients, 5 placebo recipients and 8 SARS-CoV-2 convalescent individuals. Throughout the experiments and outcome assessment, investigators stayed blinded to trial group allocation. TCRbeta repertoire sequencing served as the tool for gauging how specific and how broad the SARS-CoV-2-reactive T cell receptors were following Ad26.COV2.S vaccination. Participants in the trial were split at random into five groups of five each, receiving low-dose or high-dose Ad26.COV2.S once or twice, or else placebo on both occasions. Dosing of Ad26.COV2.S was intramuscular, at either 5x10^10 or 1x10^11 viral particles, delivered as one shot or as two shots spaced 56 days apart.

TCRbeta CDR3 regions were sequenced with the immunoSEQ Assay. After extraction, genomic DNA underwent amplification by bias-controlled multiplex PCR, followed by high-throughput sequencing. Per the source publication's procedure: To quantify the absolute abundance of every unique TCRbeta CDR3 region, sequences were collapsed and filtered. T cell fraction was estimated by normalization of TCRbeta template counts to usable DNA, with usable DNA being measured through amplification of reference genes present in all nucleated cells. Repertoire TCRs were annotated as SARS-CoV-2-specific when V gene, CDR3 amino acid sequence and J gene were exactly matched to a known reactive TCR set. The reference SARS-CoV-2 TCR set was obtained from MIRA and was filtered for enrichment in COVID-19-positive ImmuneCODE repertoires, whereby public or cross-reactive TCRs were removed. Drawing on the MIRA antigens, annotated TCRs were analysed further at the level of specific ORF or position within ORF. Breadth was defined as the number of annotated unique rearrangements divided by the total number of unique productive rearrangements, and depth was defined as the summed frequency of the annotated unique rearrangements. Group comparisons of TCR breadth used two-sided Wilcoxon rank-sum tests. TCRdb obtained this table from immuneACCESS and retained in-frame rearrangements with V and J assigned. These tables miss some clones; where compared with another copy, unresolved V genes account for less than half of the shortfall, and the remainder is unexplained. That table supplies the V and J calls and clone size; D and trimming were determined from the DNA. For this sample there are 300,000 to 350,000 clones; roughly nine tenths appear just once. Around 5.5% of the sample rests with the top ten.

Sequences MGHRA (CDR1) and YSYEKL (CDR2) are obtained from the germline V gene. V is pruned by 1 base and J by 3 bases, leaving 14 bases of the junction without a gene match. There are 20 amino acids in the CDR3, from cysteine to phenylalanine inclusive. CDR3 DNA is the only sequence kept; it has 60 bases, read in frame from the first base. Findings and caveats that apply to the study as a whole: Substantial breadth of spike-specific CD8+ and CD4+ T cell responses was reported after vaccination. The authors noted that the TCR breadth and depth analyses may have underestimated total T cell responses. Higher spike-specific TCR breadth was observed in Ad26.COV2.S recipients than in placebo recipients (P = 0.0014). The study lacked the statistical power to compare responses across vaccine doses or regimens. Non-spike TCR breadth was comparable between vaccine and placebo recipients, consistent with the vaccine containing only spike.

On this clone: What antigen it recognizes has not been identified. No much larger clonotype is one base removed from it; base qualities were not supplied. Additional DNA sequences in this sample encode the identical CDR3.

The treatment or condition tag for this specimen amounts to: some 20 received Ad26.COV2.S at low or high dose, single or two shots; 5 received placebo; per-sample allocation not given. For vaccine and placebo recipients, repertoires were sequenced using samples collected on day 63 after the first injection. In Cohort 1b, some 25 adults aged 18-55 years were enrolled at a single site in Boston, USA, between 29 July and 7 August 2020. Ad26.COV2.S consisted of a replication-incompetent adenovirus type 26 vector by which a prefusion-stabilized SARS-CoV-2 spike protein from the original Wuhan strain was expressed.

This TCR came from a person aged 18-60 years who received the Ad26.COV2.S COVID-19 vaccine or a placebo. The rearranged chain carries TRBV4-1 and TRBJ2-2; 10 central nucleotides agree with TRBD2. Material: peripheral blood, obtained in a trial of Ad26.COV2.S vaccine versus placebo. The CDR3 amino acid sequence is: CASSQVRRGSGGADTGELFF. The DNA sequence is TGCGCCAGCAGCCAAGTCCGGCGGGGCAGCGGGGGGGCAGACACCGGGGAGCTGTTTTTT.